A selection of T cell receptor beta chains follows, all from one sample in a study of T cell responses to AZD1222 COVID-19 vaccine. Here immunoSEQ multiplex PCR was the method, and the copy in TCRdb shows in-frame clones only, minus some. The sample carries over 65,000 clones, roughly 80% recorded once. The specimen comprised peripheral blood, sampled on day 0 of AZD1222 vaccination. The receptors originated from an adult in good health. CDR3s include the opening cysteine and the closing phenylalanine or tryptophan. A D gene is named only where the DNA matches it firmly. Some rows have no size entry. The others give once, few or many, or a class for an expanded clone.

V gene	D gene	J gene	clone size	CDR3 protein	CDR3 DNA
TRBV3-1/TRBV3-2	-	TRBJ2-7	once	CASSQDIQGFYEQYF	TGTGCCAGCAGCCAAGATATACAGGGATTCTACGAGCAGTACTTC
TRBV5-1	-	TRBJ2-5	once	CASSLAGPRQETQYF	TGCGCCAGCAGCTTGGCGGGACCCCGCCAAGAGACCCAGTACTTC
TRBV7-2	-	TRBJ2-2	-	CASSLSGNTGELFF	TGTGCCAGCAGCTTATCTGGGAACACCGGGGAGCTGTTTTTT
TRBV11-2	TRBD2	TRBJ2-3	-	CASSLASVSGSRNTQYF	TGTGCCAGCAGCTTAGCGTCGGTTAGCGGGAGTCGAAATACGCAGTATTTT
TRBV7-7	-	TRBJ2-5	once	CASSPNLDRPETQYF	TGTGCTAGCAGCCCAAACCTTGACCGACCGGAGACCCAGTACTTC
TRBV28	TRBD2	TRBJ2-1	-	CASRPVTSGIRSYNEQFF	TGTGCCAGCAGACCCGTGACTAGCGGGATAAGGTCCTACAATGAGCAGTTCTTC
TRBV5-5	-	TRBJ2-5	-	CASSQAGDPVETQYF	TGTGCCAGCAGCCAAGCGGGCGATCCTGTGGAGACCCAGTACTTC
TRBV2	TRBD2	TRBJ2-1	-	CASSYRTSGDNEQFF	TGTGCCAGCAGTTACCGGACTAGCGGAGACAATGAGCAGTTCTTC
TRBV10-3	TRBD2	TRBJ2-6	-	CAILREAESSGANVLTF	TGTGCCATCCTGCGGGAGGCCGAGAGCTCTGGGGCCAACGTCCTGACTTTC
TRBV5-4	-	TRBJ1-1	-	CASSLNANTEAFF	TGTGCCAGCAGCTTAAATGCGAACACTGAAGCTTTCTTT
TRBV7-9	-	TRBJ1-2	-	CASSLAAGSYGYTF	TGTGCCAGCAGCTTAGCCGCAGGGTCCTATGGCTACACCTTC
TRBV6-2/TRBV6-3	-	TRBJ1-4	-	CASSYRPTNEKLFF	TGTGCCAGCAGTTACAGGCCAACTAATGAAAAACTGTTTTTT
TRBV28	-	TRBJ2-7	-	CASSAPIPGSLYEQYF	TGTGCCAGCAGTGCTCCCATCCCCGGGTCCCTCTACGAGCAGTACTTC
TRBV6-6	TRBD1	TRBJ2-7	-	CASSSPGQGFPYEQYF	TGTGCCAGCAGTTCTCCGGGACAGGGTTTCCCCTACGAGCAGTACTTC
TRBV5-5	-	TRBJ1-5	-	CASSLTGHQPQHF	TGTGCCAGCAGCTTGACAGGGCATCAGCCCCAGCATTTT
TRBV6-5	TRBD2	TRBJ2-5	-	CASSHLNGLAGETQYF	TGTGCCAGCAGTCACTTGAACGGACTAGCGGGAGAGACCCAGTACTTC
TRBV18	-	TRBJ2-4	-	CASSLDTFKNIQYF	TGTGCCAGCTCTCTGGACACCTTCAAAAACATTCAGTACTTC
TRBV2	-	TRBJ2-7	-	CASSEAYLGTYEQYF	TGTGCCAGCAGTGAAGCCTATCTAGGTACCTACGAGCAGTACTTC
TRBV6-5	-	TRBJ2-7	-	CASRPGERYSYEQYF	TGTGCCAGCAGACCAGGGGAGCGTTACTCCTACGAGCAGTACTTC
TRBV6-2/TRBV6-3	-	TRBJ1-5	-	CASSRGYSQPQHF	TGTGCCAGCAGCAGGGGTTACAGCCAGCCCCAGCATTTT
TRBV7-2	-	TRBJ2-1	few	CASSLAFSAYNEQFF	TGTGCCAGCAGCTTAGCGTTTAGCGCGTACAATGAGCAGTTCTTC
TRBV4-1	-	TRBJ1-6	-	CASSQDGPADNSPLHF	TGCGCCAGCAGCCAAGATGGCCCCGCCGATAATTCACCCCTCCACTTT